The clone carrying this TCR beta chain was seen a few times. Its antigen is undetermined. This specimen comes from a study of CD8 T cells in ankylosing spondylitis. General study findings and limits: A TCR beta motif of about eight highly homologous variants appeared characteristic of ankylosing spondylitis blood.

Using quantitative 5'-RACE with molecular barcodes, the authors made TCR beta libraries. Via MiXCR, TCRdb re-called the 5' RACE reads, giving one row per CDR3 protein. The repertoire holds about 340,000 distinct CDR3 sequences, with roughly 14% as singletons. Losses at the gene ends were 5 bases for V and 6 bases for J; bases not matched to a gene: 18. This CDR3 has 18 residues. Germline CDR1 and CDR2: MNHNS and SASEGT. The gene calls are TRBV6-1 and TRBJ1-2; 10 nucleotides align to TRBD1. The sequence came from a male donor with ankylosing spondylitis or in good health (not recorded which). Material: blood, either unsorted or a sorted T cell fraction (not recorded which). DNA of the CDR3: TGTGCCAGCAGTCCCCCTAGCCGGGACAGGGGCCCCAGGGATGGCTACACCTTC. This gives the protein CASSPPSRDRGPRDGYTF.